This T cell receptor (beta chain) was captured by sequencing in a study of blood T cell repertoires in COVID-19. Repertoires were generated with immunoSEQ multiplex PCR, while TCRdb's copy carries only in-frame clones and drops some. The data contain about 200,000 clones, more than 70% of them seen just once; the ten biggest clones take up 6.5% to 9%. The germline gives CDR1 KGHSH, CDR2 LQKENI. The CDR3 is made up of 17 amino acids. The V end was cut by 3 bases, the J end by 0 bases, with 12 bases between. The clonotype comes from a woman between 18 and 29 years old who had recovered from COVID-19. Sequenced material: PBMCs or T cells enriched from blood (not recorded which). The rearrangement uses TRBV18 and TRBJ1-6; TRBD1 might be the D (5 bases). CDR3 sequence (DNA): TGTGCCAGCTCACCTATCAGGGTGAGCTCCTATAATTCACCCCTCCACTTT. It translates to CASSPIRVSSYNSPLHF.